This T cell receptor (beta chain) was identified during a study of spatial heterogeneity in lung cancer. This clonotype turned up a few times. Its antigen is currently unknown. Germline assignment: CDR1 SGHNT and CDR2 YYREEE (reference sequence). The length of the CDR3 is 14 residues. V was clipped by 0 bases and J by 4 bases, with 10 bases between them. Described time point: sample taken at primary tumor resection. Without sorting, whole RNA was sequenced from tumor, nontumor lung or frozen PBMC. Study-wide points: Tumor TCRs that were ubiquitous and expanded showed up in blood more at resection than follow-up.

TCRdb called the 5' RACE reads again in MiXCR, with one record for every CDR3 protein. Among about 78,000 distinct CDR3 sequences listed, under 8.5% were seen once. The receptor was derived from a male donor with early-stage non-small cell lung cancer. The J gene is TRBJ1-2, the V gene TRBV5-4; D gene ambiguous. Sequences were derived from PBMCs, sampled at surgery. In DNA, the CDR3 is TGTGCCAGCAGCTTGGCCCCGGGTACCTATGGCTACACCTTC. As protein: CASSLAPGTYGYTF.